The 24 T cell receptor beta chains below were found in one sample sequenced in a study of blood T cell repertoires in COVID-19. Profiling relied on immunoSEQ multiplex PCR, and the TCRdb table lists in-frame clones only, not all of them. The sample has about 190,000 clones, under 85% seen once. Sequencing was carried out using peripheral blood. These TCRs come from a man between 60 and 75 years old with active or convalescent COVID-19.

A single count supports this clone. J is TRBJ2-5 and V is TRBV4-3; D unresolved. V shed 1 base and J shed 2 bases, with 8 bases lying between them. The CDR3 is made up of 14 amino acids. CDR1 and CDR2 (germline): LGHNA, YSLEER. In DNA form, the CDR3 reads TGCGCCAGCAGCCAAGCGGGTAGGCAAGAGACCCAGTACTTC. It codes for CASSQAGRQETQYF.

This sequence joins TRBV5-4 and TRBJ2-1, with TRBD2 matching 7 bases. Germline CDR1 SGHNT, CDR2 YYREEE (reference sequence). The V and J ends lost 4 bases and 2 bases, in that order; junction bases with no gene match: 6. The CDR3 contains 15 residues. The DNA for the CDR3 is TGTGCCAGCAGCCCGACTAGCCGGACCTACAATGAGCAGTTCTTC. The encoded protein is CASSPTSRTYNEQFF.

On this clone: A junction end diverges from the germline sequence, so it may reflect a read error. The genes are TRBV28 and TRBJ2-1; 8 nucleotides agree with TRBD1. The CDR3 extends over 11 amino acids. Germline CDR1 is MDHEN and CDR2 is SYDVKM. CDR3 loop: CASSSRQGLVF. The CDR3 coding sequence is TGTGCCAGCAGTTCCCGACAGGGGTTGGTCTTC.

The V call is TRBV20-1, the J call TRBJ2-3, with D unclear. The V end lost 3 bases, the J end lost 5 bases, and 6 bases lay between the germline ends. CDR3 length: 11 residues. The germline V gene encodes CDR1 DFQATT and CDR2 SNEGSKA (reference sequence). CDR3 in DNA: TGCAGTGCTAGTAGAGGAGATACGCAGTATTTT. It yields the protein CSASRGDTQYF.

The rearrangement links TRBV19 to TRBJ2-3, with no clear D. Trimming took 3 bases from V and 5 from J, leaving 9 bases between them. The germline gives CDR1 LNHDA, CDR2 SQIVND (reference sequence). CDR3 length: 13 amino acids. The CDR3 DNA is TGTGCCAGTAGTATCTCTGGAGAAGATACGCAGTATTTT. Amino acids: CASSISGEDTQYF.

V is TRBV21-1 and J is TRBJ1-2; TRBD1, the table's D call, lacks a check against the DNA. TRBV21-1 is flagged as a pseudogene. This CDR3 has 15 residues. The CDR3 protein is CASSKVSDRHYGYTF. CDR3 in DNA: TGTGCCAGCAGCAAAGTTTCGGACAGGCACTATGGCTACACCTTC.

This clone has a single count. This sequence joins TRBV7-2 and TRBJ1-5; D call uncertain. CDR3 size: 14 residues. Trimming cost V 2 bases and J 4 bases, with 9 bases left between them. Per the germline V gene, CDR1 is SGHTA and CDR2 is FQGNSA. CDR3 sequence reads: CASSLTMSNQPQHF. CDR3 in DNA: TGTGCCAGCAGCTTAACTATGTCTAATCAGCCCCAGCATTTT.

V gene TRBV7-8 combines with J gene TRBJ2-5; possibly TRBD2 for D (5 bases). The CDR3 length is 14 residues. In germline, CDR1 is SGHVS, CDR2 FQNEAQ. Trimming cost V 8 bases and J 5 bases, with 18 bases left between them. The CDR3 spells CASASLGVGETQYF. In DNA, the CDR3 is TGTGCCAGCGCATCCCTCGGGGTCGGTGAGACCCAGTACTTC.

The chain employs TRBV6-5 and TRBJ2-3; 13 nucleotides line up with TRBD2. This CDR3 contains 15 residues. The V and J ends lost 5 bases and 3 bases, in that order; junction bases with no gene match: 2. The germline V gene has CDR1 MNHEY and CDR2 SVGAGI. The CDR3 DNA reads as TGTGCCAGCAGTCGGACTAGCGGGAGTACAGATACGCAGTATTTT. Translation: CASSRTSGSTDTQYF.

This clone was detected once. The chain links TRBV13 to TRBJ2-3, with 9 bases lining up with TRBD1. Trimming at V came to 3 bases and at J to 3 bases, leaving 4 bases not matched to a gene. CDR3 length equals 15 residues. Germline V gene sequence: CDR1 PRHDT, CDR2 FYEKMQ (reference sequence). DNA for the CDR3: TGTGCCAGCAGCTTGGGACAGGGTACGACAGATACGCAGTATTTT. Amino acids: CASSLGQGTTDTQYF.

V gene TRBV5-1 combines with J gene TRBJ2-1; a possible D gene is TRBD1 (5 bases). Deletions cut 2 bases from V and 9 bases from J, with 12 bases between. CDR3 length: 13 amino acids. CDR1 is SGHRS and CDR2 is YFSETQ in the germline V gene. The CDR3 DNA follows: TGCGCCAGCAGCTTAGCAGGGATCTTTGAGCAGTTCTTC. Translation: CASSLAGIFEQFF. Combining the CDR3 with reference TRBV5-1 and TRBJ2-1 gives the whole variable domain KAGVTQTPRYLIKTRGQQVTLSCSPISGHRSVSWYQQTPGQGLQFLFEYFSETQRNKGNFPGRFSGRQFSNSRSEMNVSTLELGDSALYLCASSLAGIFEQFFGPGTRLTVL.

V is TRBV13 and J is TRBJ1-2; tentative D call: TRBD1 (5 bases). The CDR3 is 11 residues long. The germline CDR1 and CDR2 sequences are PRHDT and FYEKMQ (reference sequence). The ends were cut back, 2 bases at V and 10 bases at J, with 8 bases in the middle. CDR3 residues: CASSLRGAYTF. The CDR3 region has the DNA TGTGCCAGCAGCTTACGCGGGGCCTACACCTTC.

The V call is TRBV10-3, the J call TRBJ2-1; no clear D gene. Germline CDR1 reads ENHRY; CDR2 reads SYGVKD. The length of the CDR3 is 13 residues. V shed 4 bases and J shed 9 bases, with 13 bases lying between them. The CDR3 here is CAISVNSDVEQFF. The CDR3 DNA reads as TGTGCCATCAGTGTAAACAGTGACGTTGAGCAGTTCTTC.

This sequence joins TRBV5-1 and TRBJ2-7; D might be TRBD1 (6 bases). V was cut by 7 bases and J by 3 bases, with 11 bases left in between. Looked up from germline, CDR1 is SGHRS and CDR2 is YFSETQ. This CDR3 is built from 12 residues. CDR3 nucleotide sequence: TGCGCCAGCGGGGACACCTTCTACGAGCAGTACTTC. Residues: CASGDTFYEQYF.

The chain recombines TRBV18 with TRBJ2-3, with 13 bases that match TRBD2. Germline V gene lookup returns CDR1 KGHSH and CDR2 LQKENI. V gave up 6 bases and J gave up 2 bases; unmatched junction bases: 5. The CDR3 is 16 residues long. CDR3 loop: CASSQGTSGITDTQYF. The CDR3 DNA sequence: TGTGCCAGCTCCCAAGGGACTAGCGGGATCACAGATACGCAGTATTTT.

In this sample, this clone turned up a few times. The chain is built from TRBV28 and TRBJ1-5; TRBD1 aligns across 10 bases. J gave up 6 bases and V 4 bases, and 3 bases lay outside the gene matches. The CDR3 length is 14 residues. Looked up from germline, CDR1 is MDHEN and CDR2 is SYDVKM. In nucleotides, the CDR3 is TGTGCCAGCAGTTCGACAGGGGGCAGTCAGCCCCAGCATTTT. Its protein is CASSSTGGSQPQHF. Full variable domain (rest looked up from reference TRBV28 and TRBJ1-5): DVKVTQSSRYLVKRTGEKVFLECVQDMDHENMFWYRQDPGLGLRLIYFSYDVKMKEKGDIPEGYSVSREKKERFSLILESASTNQTSMYLCASSSTGGSQPQHFGDGTRLSIL.

The chain has TRBV19 and TRBJ1-1, with a possible D match to TRBD1 (5 bases). This CDR3 is 12 amino acids long. Trimming removed 3 bases from V and 8 bases from J, with 10 bases in between. Germline V gene data show CDR1 as LNHDA and CDR2 as SQIVND (reference sequence). The CDR3 DNA reads as TGTGCCAGTAGTATTATGGCAGGGGAAGCTTTCTTT. This gives the protein CASSIMAGEAFF.

CDR3 in amino acids: CASSLSGQGRFENYGYTF. The CDR3 nucleotides are TGTGCCAGCAGTTTATCAGGACAGGGCCGGTTTGAGAACTATGGCTACACCTTC. The chain carries TRBV28 and TRBJ1-2, with TRBD1 identical over 8 bases. The length of the CDR3 is 18 residues. The germline V gene encodes CDR1 MDHEN and CDR2 SYDVKM. V lost 1 base and J lost 2; bases outside the gene matches: 12.

V usage is TRBV6-2 or TRBV6-3 and J usage is TRBJ2-1, with 7 bases identical to TRBD2. The CDR3 is made up of 15 amino acids. Per the germline V gene, CDR1 is MNHEY and CDR2 is SVGEGT. Unmatched junction bases numbered 9, after V lost 5 bases and J lost 5 bases. Here the CDR3 DNA reads TGTGCCAGCAGTAGGACCGGGACTACTAACAATGAGCAGTTCTTC. This translates into CASSRTGTTNNEQFF.

The rearrangement joins TRBV5-1 to TRBJ2-3; possible D gene TRBD2, 6 bases. CDR1 is SGHRS, CDR2 YFSETQ, per germline. The V end was cut by 6 bases, the J end by 2 bases, with 13 bases between. The CDR3 has 14 residues. In DNA, the CDR3 is TGCGCCAGCACTCAGCGGGTCTCCACAGATACGCAGTATTTT. It codes for CASTQRVSTDTQYF.

This chain connects TRBV2 to TRBJ1-1; a weak D match, TRBD1 (5 bases). There are 14 residues in the CDR3. Germline CDR1 SNHLY, CDR2 FYNNEI. The V and J ends lost 5 bases and 4 bases respectively, with 14 bases between them. Here the CDR3 reads CASSPVRGGTEAFF. The CDR3 coding sequence is TGTGCCAGCAGTCCCGTGAGGGGAGGCACTGAAGCTTTCTTT.

To note about this clone: Lacking the conserved final phenylalanine or tryptophan, this CDR3 likely reflects a read error. The limits of the CDR3 on the DNA are not certain, so only TCRdb's listed CDR3 is given. The CDR3 reads CASSQRLAVSPS. The V gene is TRBV4-3, the J gene TRBJ2-7; the table's D gene call, TRBD2, was not cross checked with the DNA. The CDR3 length equals 12 residues, ends included. Per germline, CDR1 LGHNA and CDR2 YSLEER.

J is TRBJ2-2 and V is TRBV7-3; tentatively, D is TRBD2 (6 bases). Deletions cut 5 bases from V and 3 bases from J, with 13 bases between. CDR1 and CDR2 (germline): SGHTA, FQGTGA. The CDR3 runs to 15 residues. The DNA for the CDR3 is TGTGCCAGCAGCGAGGGACTCCGTTACACCGGGGAGCTGTTTTTT. Its translation is CASSEGLRYTGELFF.

This clone was seen a single time. The chain couples TRBV7-9 to TRBJ2-3; tentatively, D is TRBD2 (6 bases). Germline lookup yields CDR1 SEHNR and CDR2 FQNEAQ (reference sequence). V gave up 0 bases and J gave up 4 bases, with 11 bases separating them. The CDR3 runs to 15 residues. CDR3 residues: CASSLARGNADTQYF. CDR3 bases: TGTGCCAGCAGCTTAGCCCGCGGGAACGCAGATACGCAGTATTTT.